The T cell receptor beta chain under discussion was sequenced for a study of CD8 T cells in Susac syndrome. The multiple sclerosis controls were treatment-naive patients, and their relapsing-remitting disease was stable or active. Trimming stripped 0 bases from V and 10 bases from J, with 17 bases between. CDR1 and CDR2 (germline): SGHRS, YFSETQ. The CDR3 is 15 amino acids. Reverse transcription of 0.5 to 1 ug RNA was carried out with random hexamers. Amplification of the TCR beta CDR3 was carried out by immunoSEQ multiplex PCR, which spanned a total of 54 Vbeta and 13 Jbeta segments. A single record per CDR3 protein comes from TCRdb applying MiXCR to the immunoSEQ multiplex PCR reads. The table records 170,000 or so distinct CDR3 sequences, about 94% of them present only once.

Input material: CD4+ T cells from PBMCs. This chain connects TRBV5-1 to TRBJ2-1, with D possibly TRBD1 on 5 matching bases. The source of this sequence is a human donor with multiple sclerosis. CDR3 coding DNA: TGCGCCAGCAGCTTGGAAGGTGAAGGGGTTCGGGAGCAGTTCTTC. It is translated as CASSLEGEGVREQFF. The variable domain in full, completed from reference TRBV5-1 and TRBJ2-1, reads KAGVTQTPRYLIKTRGQQVTLSCSPISGHRSVSWYQQTPGQGLQFLFEYFSETQRNKGNFPGRFSGRQFSNSRSEMNVSTLELGDSALYLCASSLEGEGVREQFFGPGTRLTVL.